A selection of T cell receptor beta chains follows, all from one sample in a study of T cell responses to AZD1222 COVID-19 vaccine. The protocol was immunoSEQ multiplex PCR, while the TCRdb copy is restricted to in-frame clones and leaves out a portion. The sample records roughly 150,000 clones, approximately 90% being singletons. The sample was peripheral blood, taken 28 days after the second AZD1222 dose. The receptors shown here come from an adult who received the AZD1222 COVID-19 vaccine. The CDR3 runs from the conserved cysteine through the conserved F or W. The D gene is left open where the match is weak. Clone size is shown for a subset of rows, as once, few, many or a class of expanded clone.

>once|NA|TRBJ1-3|TRBV7-2
TGTGCCAGCAGCTTAGAATCTACAGGGTTTAGACCAGGAGGAAACACCATATATTTT
CASSLESTGFRPGGNTIYF
>NA|NA|TRBJ2-1|TRBV7-2
TGTGCCAGCAGCCGTAAGTTCGGCGCCTACAATGAGCAGTTCTTC
CASSRKFGAYNEQFF
>NA|NA|TRBJ2-2|TRBV9
TGTGCCAGCAGCGTAGCTTTCCCAGGTCGGACCGGGGAGCTGTTTTTT
CASSVAFPGRTGELFF
>NA|NA|TRBJ1-1|TRBV7-3
TGTGCCAGCAGCTTAAGGGCTGACACTGAAGCTTTCTTT
CASSLRADTEAFF
>NA|NA|TRBJ1-1|TRBV12-3/TRBV12-4
TGTGCCAGCAGTTTACCTGGGGGCCCGGGGACTTTCTTT
CASSLPGGPGTFF
>NA|TRBD1|TRBJ1-4|TRBV7-8
TGTGCCAGCAGCTATCGGGACAGGGGGCAGACTAATGAAAAACTGTTTTTT
CASSYRDRGQTNEKLFF
>NA|NA|TRBJ1-5|TRBV19
TGTGCCAGTAGCCATTCGGGAGGGGGAAATCAGCCCCAGCATTTT
CASSHSGGGNQPQHF
>NA|TRBD1|TRBJ1-6|TRBV7-6
TGTGCCAGCAGCGAGCAGGGGGGAAATTCACCCCTCCACTTT
CASSEQGGNSPLHF
>once|TRBD2|TRBJ2-7|TRBV5-4
TGTGCCAGCAGCCTAGCGGGAGGGGGCTACGAGCAGTACTTC
CASSLAGGGYEQYF
>NA|NA|TRBJ2-7|TRBV3-1/TRBV3-2
TGTGCCAGCAGCCAAGATTTGACATGCGGCGAGCAGTACTTC
CASSQDLTCGEQYF
>once|NA|TRBJ1-3|TRBV29-1
TGCAGCGTCGGACTTACCTCTGGAAACACCATATATTTT
CSVGLTSGNTIYF
>once|NA|TRBJ1-1|TRBV9
TGTGCCAGCAGCGTAGAGGTCGGGGCCAACACTGAAGCTTTCTTT
CASSVEVGANTEAFF
>many|TRBD1|TRBJ1-6|TRBV28
TGTGCCAGCAAAAAAAAGGCCGCAGGGGGCAGGTCCTATAATTCACCCCTCCACTTT
CASKKKAAGGRSYNSPLHF
>NA|TRBD1|TRBJ1-2|TRBV2
TGTGCCAGTGGACAGGGGGCTAACTATGGCTACACCTTC
CASGQGANYGYTF